Following are 30 T cell receptor beta chains from one sample sequenced in a study of neoadjuvant anti-PD-1 for oral cavity cancer. Data came from immunoSEQ multiplex PCR; TCRdb stores just in-frame clones and leaves some out. Of 12,000 or so clones in the sample, about 67% were seen once. The sequencing used tumor tissue, collected before nivolumab (anti-PD-1) treatment. The receptor set was obtained from a person between 40 and 79 years old with oral cavity squamous cell carcinoma. The donor label of this sample is uncertain.

This chain connects TRBV5-1 to TRBJ1-2; D unresolved. Per the germline V gene, CDR1 is SGHRS and CDR2 is YFSETQ. The CDR3 covers 14 residues. The V gene lost 2 bases and the J gene lost 14 bases, with 22 bases spanning the gap. In nucleotides, the CDR3 is TGCGCCAGCAGCTTATCCACGGACTCACATTTGAAGACCTTC. It translates to CASSLSTDSHLKTF.

For this clone: The junction departs from germline at one end; a sequencing error may be responsible. The chain couples TRBV10-2 to TRBJ2-6; a possible D gene is TRBD2 (5 bases). The CDR3 sequence is 15 residues long. Germline assignment: CDR1 WSHSY and CDR2 SAAADI. For the CDR3, the DNA is TGTGCCAGCAGTCCCGAGGGAACTGGGGCCAACGTCCTGACTTTC. Amino acid sequence: CASSPEGTGANVLTF.

The V and J genes are TRBV6-6 and TRBJ2-3, with 8 bases identical to TRBD1. Germline values: CDR1 MNHNY, CDR2 SVGAGI (reference sequence). The CDR3 runs 16 residues. V lost 2 bases, J lost 2 bases, and 6 bases stayed unmatched. In DNA, the CDR3 is TGTGCCAGCAGTTACGAGACAGGGGTCGACACAGATACGCAGTATTTT. Amino acids: CASSYETGVDTDTQYF.

V and J are TRBV5-4 and TRBJ2-3, with TRBD2 identical over 11 bases. This CDR3 spans 16 amino acids. Germline assignment: CDR1 SGHNT and CDR2 YYREEE (reference sequence). Trimming removed 3 bases from V and 1 base from J; junction bases left unmatched: 4. The CDR3 here is CASSSLAGGGTDTQYF. The CDR3 DNA reads TGTGCCAGCAGCTCGCTAGCGGGGGGAGGCACAGATACGCAGTATTTT.

The V call is TRBV6-4, the J call TRBJ2-1, with TRBD2 identical over 7 bases. Germline assignment: CDR1 MRHNA and CDR2 SNTAGT. The CDR3 consists of 15 residues. The V gene end was trimmed by 3 bases and the J gene end by 0 bases; junction bases not matched to a gene: 2. CDR3 loop: CASSEWGGSYNEQFF. CDR3 in DNA: TGTGCCAGCAGTGAGTGGGGGGGCTCCTACAATGAGCAGTTCTTC.

The CDR3 DNA sequence: TGTGCCAGTAGCTGGACTAGCGGGGACACAGATACGCAGTATTTT. This codes for CASSWTSGDTDTQYF. This chain links TRBV19 with TRBJ2-3; the match to TRBD2 covers 12 bases. Trimming removed 6 bases from V and 2 bases from J; junction bases left unmatched: 3. This CDR3 is 15 amino acids long. CDR1 and CDR2 (germline): LNHDA, SQIVND (reference sequence).

This clone was counted a few times. The J gene is TRBJ1-1, the V gene TRBV6-6; unclear D gene. The germline V gene has CDR1 MNHNY and CDR2 SVGAGI (reference sequence). This CDR3 is built from 13 residues. V was clipped by 5 bases and J by 7 bases, with 14 bases between them. The CDR3 loop is CASSLYSRDEAFF. The CDR3 DNA is TGTGCCAGCAGTCTATATTCCAGAGATGAAGCTTTCTTT.

The V gene is TRBV28, the J gene TRBJ1-1; D is unresolved. The CDR3 runs 12 residues. The V gene lost 4 bases and the J gene lost 1 base, with 4 bases spanning the gap. Per germline, CDR1 MDHEN and CDR2 SYDVKM. Here the CDR3 DNA reads TGTGCCAGCAGTTCAGCGAACACTGAAGCTTTCTTT. Translating gives CASSSANTEAFF.

The chain links TRBV7-9 to TRBJ2-5; no definite D call. V was trimmed by 0 bases and J by 6 bases, leaving 5 bases between them. The CDR3 spans 12 residues. Germline V gene lookup returns CDR1 SEHNR and CDR2 FQNEAQ (reference sequence). The CDR3 protein is CASSLAIKTQYF. The CDR3 DNA follows: TGTGCCAGCAGCTTAGCGATCAAGACCCAGTACTTC.

This chain connects TRBV30 to TRBJ2-7, with TRBD2 matching over 7 bases. The CDR3 runs to 14 residues. V dropped 4 bases and J dropped 6; count of bases not matched to a gene: 12. Germline values: CDR1 GTSNPN, CDR2 SVGIG (reference sequence). CDR3 sequence: CAWKGREPFVEQYF. The CDR3 coding sequence is TGTGCCTGGAAAGGGCGGGAGCCATTTGTCGAGCAGTACTTC.

The chain recombines TRBV6-5 with TRBJ2-3; perhaps D is TRBD1 or TRBD2 (5 bases each). Germline CDR1 MNHEY, CDR2 SVGAGI. The CDR3 is made up of 14 amino acids. V lost 6 bases and J 5 bases, leaving 15 bases between the germline ends. The chain's CDR3 is CASRTGGNRDTQYF. CDR3 coding DNA: TGTGCCAGCAGAACAGGAGGTAACAGAGATACGCAGTATTTT.

V is TRBV6-4 and J is TRBJ2-1; TRBD2 is a possible D gene (6 bases). The germline V gene has CDR1 MRHNA and CDR2 SNTAGT. This CDR3 has 16 residues. The V end lost 0 bases, the J end lost 7 bases, and 16 bases lay between the germline ends. Written as DNA, the CDR3 is TGTGCCAGCAGTGACTCAGGGCTAGCGAGAGGGAATGAGCAGTTCTTC. Translation: CASSDSGLARGNEQFF.

This clone appeared a few times. The chain carries TRBV29-1 and TRBJ1-2; TRBD1 might be the D (6 bases). The CDR3 sequence is 14 residues long. Germline-derived CDR1 and CDR2 are SQVTM and ANQGSEA. V was pared by 2 bases and J by 7 bases, with 17 bases between. This CDR3 reads CSVEPIGGARGYTF. In nucleotides, the CDR3 is TGCAGCGTTGAACCCATTGGGGGGGCGCGTGGCTACACCTTC.

The V call is TRBV23-1, the J call TRBJ1-5; tentative D call: TRBD1 (6 bases). TRBV23-1 is labeled an ORF, and its function is uncertain. This CDR3 region has 12 residues. The CDR3 sequence is CGGGPRNQPQHF. The CDR3 DNA reads TGCGGTGGGGGCCCCAGGAATCAGCCCCAGCATTTT.

The chain joins TRBV28 to TRBJ1-1; no reliable D call. The V end was cut by 6 bases, the J end by 6 bases, with 8 bases between. Germline V gene data show CDR1 as MDHEN and CDR2 as SYDVKM. The CDR3 has 11 amino acids. The CDR3 nucleotides are TGTGCCAGCAGGGGAAAGCCTGAAGCTTTCTTT. Its translation: CASRGKPEAFF.

This chain links TRBV18 with TRBJ1-1; 8 bases are shared with TRBD1. CDR3 length: 14 residues. The V gene end was trimmed by 5 bases and the J gene end by 5 bases; junction bases not matched to a gene: 7. CDR1 KGHSH and CDR2 LQKENI come from the germline V gene. The CDR3 sequence: CASSMTGAGTEAFF. The CDR3 DNA is TGTGCCAGCTCAATGACAGGGGCCGGGACTGAAGCTTTCTTT. The full variable domain, its missing parts supplied by reference TRBV18 and TRBJ1-1, is NAGVMQNPRHLVRRRGQEARLRCSPMKGHSHVYWYRQLPEEGLKFMVYLQKENIIDESGMPKERFSAEFPKEGPSILRIQQVVRGDSAAYFCASSMTGAGTEAFFGQGTRLTVV.

The J gene is TRBJ1-2, the V gene TRBV5-5; 7 nucleotides line up with TRBD1. Unmatched junction bases numbered 9, after V lost 3 bases and J lost 7 bases. The CDR3 totals 14 residues. CDR1 and CDR2 from the germline V gene are SGHKS and YYEKEE (reference sequence). The CDR3 DNA reads TGTGCCAGCAGCTCAACAGGGGAGCGGGCTGGCTACACCTTC. This sequence encodes CASSSTGERAGYTF. Using reference TRBV5-5 and TRBJ1-2 for the parts outside the CDR3, the full variable domain is DAGVTQSPTHLIKTRGQQVTLRCSPISGHKSVSWYQQVLGQGPQFIFQYYEKEERGRGNFPDRFSARQFPNYSSELNVNALLLGDSALYLCASSSTGERAGYTFGSGTRLTVV.

The chain's CDR3 is CASSELGQGTYEQYF. DNA of the CDR3: TGTGCCAGCAGTGAATTGGGCCAGGGGACCTACGAGCAGTACTTC. The chain couples TRBV6-1 to TRBJ2-7, with D perhaps matching TRBD1 (6 bases). CDR3 length equals 15 residues. V lost 2 bases, J lost 2 bases, and 13 bases lay in between. In germline, CDR1 is MNHNS, CDR2 SASEGT.

The gene calls are TRBV27 and TRBJ2-3; TRBD2 matches 11 bases. The CDR3 sequence is 15 residues long. In germline, CDR1 is MNHEY, CDR2 SMNVEV (reference sequence). With V trimmed by 5 bases and J by 4 bases, 5 bases remained unmatched. The CDR3 reads CASSLSGRASDTQYF. The CDR3 bases are TGTGCCAGCAGTCTTAGCGGGAGGGCATCAGATACGCAGTATTTT.

This clone was picked up one time. The V call is TRBV5-1, the J call TRBJ2-7; D may match TRBD1 or TRBD2 (5 bases each). Germline CDR1 reads SGHRS; CDR2 reads YFSETQ. The length of the CDR3 is 15 residues. Trimming removed 2 bases at V and 2 bases at J, with 14 bases between. CDR3 loop: CASSLAEGFTYEQYF. The CDR3 coding sequence is TGCGCCAGCAGCTTAGCTGAGGGGTTTACCTACGAGCAGTACTTC.

J is TRBJ2-7 and V is TRBV6-5; D uncertain. Trimming stripped 4 bases from V and 1 base from J, with 8 bases between. CDR1 and CDR2 from the germline V gene are MNHEY and SVGAGI. This CDR3 is 13 amino acids long. CDR3 protein: CASSSPASYEQYF. As DNA, the CDR3 is TGTGCCAGCAGTTCTCCCGCATCCTACGAGCAGTACTTC.

The V and J genes are TRBV21-1 and TRBJ1-1; the table's D call, TRBD1, has no DNA check behind it. TRBV21-1 is reported as a pseudogene. The CDR3 has 16 amino acids. The CDR3 loop reads CASSRWTGGNHTEAFF. The CDR3 DNA reads TGTGCCAGCAGCAGATGGACAGGGGGGAACCACACTGAAGCTTTCTTT.

This clone was seen only a few times. V gene TRBV5-4 combines with J gene TRBJ1-1; TRBD1 might be the D (6 bases). This CDR3 is 16 amino acids long. CDR1 and CDR2 from the germline V gene are SGHNT and YYREEE (reference sequence). Trimming cost V 4 bases and J 0 bases, with 16 bases left between them. The CDR3 nucleotides are TGTGCCAGCAGCGGGCTACAGGGCCGCTTGAACACTGAAGCTTTCTTT. Translated, it gives CASSGLQGRLNTEAFF.

V gene TRBV6-5 combines with J gene TRBJ2-5; D is perhaps TRBD1 (6 bases). Germline V gene data show CDR1 as MNHEY and CDR2 as SVGAGI. Between the trimmed V and J ends, which lost 7 bases and 4 bases, there was a span of 10 bases. The length of the CDR3 is 12 residues. CDR3 sequence reads: CASTTQGETQYF. The CDR3 bases are TGTGCCAGCACCACACAGGGAGAGACCCAGTACTTC.

The chain is built from TRBV11-2 and TRBJ2-2, with D possibly TRBD2 on 7 matching bases. Germline CDR1 and CDR2: SGHAT and FQNNGV. Trimming took 8 bases from V and 3 from J, leaving 19 bases between them. The CDR3 length is 16 residues. The CDR3 nucleotides are TGTGCCAGCCGCCGGGCGGGGGCCATAGACACCGGGGAGCTGTTTTTT. It yields the protein CASRRAGAIDTGELFF.

The gene calls are TRBV27 and TRBJ2-5, with TRBD2 identical over 8 bases. Germline V gene sequence: CDR1 MNHEY, CDR2 SMNVEV (reference sequence). V shed 5 bases, J shed 1 base, and the junction held 3 bases outside the gene matches. This CDR3 region has 14 residues. The CDR3 here is CASSIAGSQETQYF. In DNA form, the CDR3 reads TGTGCCAGCAGTATAGCGGGGTCCCAAGAGACCCAGTACTTC.

The chain combines TRBV27 with TRBJ2-2; 8 bases map to TRBD1. The CDR3 is made up of 14 amino acids. V lost 6 bases, J lost 5 bases, and 5 bases stayed unmatched. Looked up from germline, CDR1 is MNHEY and CDR2 is SMNVEV (reference sequence). The CDR3 nucleotides read TGTGCCAGCAGAACAGGGGGAAAGACCGGGGAGCTGTTTTTT. Protein sequence: CASRTGGKTGELFF.

In this sample, this clone turned up a few times. The chain recombines TRBV18 with TRBJ2-3, with TRBD1 as a possible D gene (6 bases). The CDR3 is 13 amino acids. Trimming stripped 2 bases from V and 5 bases from J, with 8 bases between. Germline V gene data show CDR1 as KGHSH and CDR2 as LQKENI. CDR3 DNA: TGTGCCAGCTCACCAGCAGGGGTAGATACGCAGTATTTT. Protein sequence: CASSPAGVDTQYF.

This clone was seen more than once but under ten times. The chain couples TRBV19 to TRBJ2-3, with D tentatively TRBD1 (6 bases). This CDR3 contains 15 residues. Trimming took 7 bases from V and 4 from J, leaving 18 bases between them. Germline loops: CDR1 LNHDA, CDR2 SQIVND (reference sequence). The CDR3 DNA follows: TGTGCCAGTACCGAGAGGGGACACAAGGCAGATACGCAGTATTTT. Its translation: CASTERGHKADTQYF. Based on the CDR3 plus reference TRBV19 and TRBJ2-3, the full variable domain is DGGITQSPKYLFRKEGQNVTLSCEQNLNHDAMYWYRQDPGQGLRLIYYSQIVNDFQKGDIAEGYSVSREKKESFPLTVTSAQKNPTAFYLCASTERGHKADTQYFGPGTRLTVL.

The genes are TRBV19 and TRBJ1-1; no definite D call. CDR3 size: 14 residues. V was clipped by 5 bases and J by 1 base, with 11 bases between them. Per germline, CDR1 LNHDA and CDR2 SQIVND (reference sequence). The CDR3 sequence: CASSPTTRNTEAFF. Here the CDR3 DNA reads TGTGCCAGTAGTCCCACGACCCGGAACACTGAAGCTTTCTTT.